Following are 9 T cell receptor beta chains from one sample sequenced in a study of CD8+CD57+ T cells in acquired aplastic anemia. Both TCR beta VDJ combination and CDR3 sequence profiling were carried out. Genomic DNA was the template for this profiling. TCRdb processed the reads anew with MiXCR; each CDR3 protein has one entry. The sample yields about 160,000 distinct CDR3 sequences, less than 60% seen once. All patients picked for sequencing had shown, by flow cytometry, an expansion of CD8+CD57+ cells. Sample: sorted CD4+, CD8+, or CD8+CD57+ T cells (not recorded which) from PBMCs. The source is a human donor with aplastic anemia.

The chain couples TRBV7-2 to TRBJ1-1; no reliable D call. CDR1 is SGHTA, CDR2 FQGNSA, per germline. CDR3 length equals 13 residues. V lost 5 bases, J lost 5 bases, and 12 bases lay in between. The CDR3 loop is CASSPPGGTEAFF. CDR3 in DNA: TGTGCCAGCAGCCCCCCGGGCGGTACTGAAGCTTTCTTT.

This chain links TRBV9 with TRBJ2-5, with D uncertain. Germline V CDR1 and CDR2: SGDLS, YYNGEE. V lost 0 bases, J lost 0 bases, and 21 bases lay in between. The CDR3 sequence is 19 residues long. The CDR3 is CASSVVWPNKRQDQETQYF. The CDR3 nucleotides are TGTGCCAGCAGCGTAGTCTGGCCAAACAAACGTCAGGACCAAGAGACCCAGTACTTC.

This clonotype was observed many times. The CDR3 spells CASSEDVAGGNEQFF. The CDR3 coding sequence is TGCGCCAGCAGCGAGGATGTAGCGGGGGGAAATGAGCAGTTCTTC. The chain has TRBV5-1 and TRBJ2-1; TRBD2 matches 10 bases. The germline gives CDR1 SGHRS, CDR2 YFSETQ. V trimming: 4 bases; J trimming: 7 bases; junction bases outside the gene matches: 8. This CDR3 is 15 amino acids long.

This clonotype showed up many times. This rearrangement joins TRBV10-3 to TRBJ2-1; TRBD2 matches at 9 bases. Trimming removed 2 bases from V and 9 bases from J; junction bases left unmatched: 5. CDR3 length: 14 residues. Germline V gives CDR1 ENHRY, CDR2 SYGVKD. DNA of the CDR3: TGTGCCATCAGTGAGGCGACTAGCGGTGGTGAGCAGTTCTTC. This translates into CAISEATSGGEQFF.

This clonotype has a handful of counts. J is TRBJ2-2 and V is TRBV4-1; D call uncertain. Trimming cost V 2 bases and J 8 bases, with 6 bases left between them. The V gene's germline CDR1 is MGHRA and CDR2 YSYEKL. The CDR3 has 12 amino acids. CDR3 in DNA: TGCGCCAGCAGCCAAAGGGAAGGGGAGCTGTTTTTT. This sequence encodes CASSQREGELFF.

A single count supports this clonotype. One end of the junction fails to match germline, which may point to a read error. The gene calls are TRBV10-3 and TRBJ2-3; D gene unclear. Germline lookup yields CDR1 ENHRY and CDR2 SYGVKD. The CDR3 consists of 14 residues. In DNA, the CDR3 is TGTGCCATCAGTAAAACGGCCGCCACAGATACGCAGTGTTTT. Amino acid sequence: CAISKTAATDTQCF.

This chain joins TRBV12-3 or TRBV12-4 and TRBJ2-7, with 9 bases aligning to TRBD2. This CDR3 is built from 19 residues. V lost 6 bases and J lost 3; bases outside the gene matches: 21. As DNA, the CDR3 is TGTGCCAGCAGACGGACTTTGACTACTGCGGCGGGGGGGGGCTACGAGCAGTACTTC. Encoded protein: CASRRTLTTAAGGGYEQYF.

The chain uses TRBV7-2 and TRBJ2-7; 12 bases are shared with TRBD1. CDR1 is SGHTA, CDR2 FQGNSA, per germline. The CDR3 loop spans 14 amino acids. J was trimmed by 5 bases and V by 6 bases; bases with no gene match: 5. The CDR3 nucleotides are TGTGCCAGCAGTTCCGGGACAGGGGGCAACGAGCAGTACTTC. This encodes CASSSGTGGNEQYF.

This clonotype was detected once. The chain joins TRBV13 to TRBJ2-7; 7 nucleotides match TRBD2. V gave up 5 bases and J gave up 0 bases; unmatched junction bases: 4. The CDR3 extends over 14 amino acids. From germline, CDR1 is PRHDT and CDR2 FYEKMQ (reference sequence). The CDR3 DNA is TGTGCCAGCAGCGCGGGGGAGAGCTCCTACGAGCAGTACTTC. It codes for CASSAGESSYEQYF.